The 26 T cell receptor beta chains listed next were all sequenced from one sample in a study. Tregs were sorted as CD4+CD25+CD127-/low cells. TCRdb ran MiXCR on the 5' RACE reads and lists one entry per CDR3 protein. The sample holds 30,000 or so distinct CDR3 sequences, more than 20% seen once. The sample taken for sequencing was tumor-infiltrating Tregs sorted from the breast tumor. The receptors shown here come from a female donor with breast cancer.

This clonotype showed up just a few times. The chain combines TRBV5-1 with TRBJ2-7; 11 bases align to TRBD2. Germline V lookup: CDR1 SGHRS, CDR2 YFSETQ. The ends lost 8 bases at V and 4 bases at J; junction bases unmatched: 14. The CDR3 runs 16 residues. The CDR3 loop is CASHRGSGRGNYEQYF. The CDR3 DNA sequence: TGCGCCAGTCACCGGGGTAGCGGGAGGGGAAATTACGAGCAGTACTTC.

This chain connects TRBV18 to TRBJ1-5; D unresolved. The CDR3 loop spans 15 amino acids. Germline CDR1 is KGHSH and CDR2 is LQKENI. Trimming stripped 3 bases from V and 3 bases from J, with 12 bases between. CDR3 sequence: CASSPDGVYNQPQHF. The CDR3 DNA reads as TGTGCCAGCTCACCTGACGGGGTCTACAATCAGCCCCAGCATTTT.

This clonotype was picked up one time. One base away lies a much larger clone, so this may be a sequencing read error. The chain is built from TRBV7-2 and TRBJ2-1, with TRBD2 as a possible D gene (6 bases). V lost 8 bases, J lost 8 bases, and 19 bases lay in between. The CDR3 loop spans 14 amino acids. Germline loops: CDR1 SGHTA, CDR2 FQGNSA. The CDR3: CASALIGLLDEQFF. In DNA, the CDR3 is TGTGCCAGCGCTTTAATCGGACTACTCGATGAGCAGTTCTTC.

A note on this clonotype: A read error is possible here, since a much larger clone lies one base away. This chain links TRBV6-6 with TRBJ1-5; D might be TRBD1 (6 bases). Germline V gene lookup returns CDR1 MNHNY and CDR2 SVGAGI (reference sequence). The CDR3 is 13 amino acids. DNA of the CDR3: TGTGGCAGCAGTTACGGGGAAGGGGGGCCCCAGCATTTT. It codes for CGSSYGEGGPQHF.

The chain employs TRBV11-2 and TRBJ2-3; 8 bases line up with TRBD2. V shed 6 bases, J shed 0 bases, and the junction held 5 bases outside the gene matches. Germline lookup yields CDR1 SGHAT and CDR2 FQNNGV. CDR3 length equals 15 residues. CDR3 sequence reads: CASRNSGGSTDTQYF. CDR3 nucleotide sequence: TGTGCCAGCAGAAACAGCGGGGGTAGCACAGATACGCAGTATTTT. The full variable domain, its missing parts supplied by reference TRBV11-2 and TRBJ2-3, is EAGVAQSPRYKIIEKRQSVAFWCNPISGHATLYWYQQILGQGPKLLIQFQNNGVVDDSQLPKDRFSAERLKGVDSTLKIQPAKLEDSAVYLCASRNSGGSTDTQYFGPGTRLTVL.

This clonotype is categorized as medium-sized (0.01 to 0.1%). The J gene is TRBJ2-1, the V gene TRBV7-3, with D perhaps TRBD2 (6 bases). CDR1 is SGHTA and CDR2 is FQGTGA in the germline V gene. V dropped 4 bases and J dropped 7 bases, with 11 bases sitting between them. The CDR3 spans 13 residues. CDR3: CASSSGLRNEQFF. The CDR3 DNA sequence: TGTGCCAGCAGCTCGGGACTCCGGAATGAGCAGTTCTTC.

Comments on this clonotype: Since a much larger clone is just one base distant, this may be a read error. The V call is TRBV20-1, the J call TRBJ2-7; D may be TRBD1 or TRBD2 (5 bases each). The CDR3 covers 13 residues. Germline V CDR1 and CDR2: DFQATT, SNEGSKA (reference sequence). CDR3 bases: TGCAGTGCTAGTCCTCCAGGGACCTACGAGCAGTGCTTC. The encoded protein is CSASPPGTYEQCF.

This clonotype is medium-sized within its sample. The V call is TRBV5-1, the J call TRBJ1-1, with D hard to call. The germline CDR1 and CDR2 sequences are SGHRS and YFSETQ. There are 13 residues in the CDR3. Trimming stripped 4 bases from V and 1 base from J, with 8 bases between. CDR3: CASSATANTEAFF. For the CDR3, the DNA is TGCGCCAGCAGCGCTACAGCGAACACTGAAGCTTTCTTT.

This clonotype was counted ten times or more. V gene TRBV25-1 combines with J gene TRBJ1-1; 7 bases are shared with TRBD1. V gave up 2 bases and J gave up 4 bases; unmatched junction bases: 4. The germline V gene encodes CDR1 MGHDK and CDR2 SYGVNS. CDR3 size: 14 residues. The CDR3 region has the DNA TGTGCCAGCAGTGAAGTGACAGGGCGCACTGAAGCTTTCTTT. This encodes CASSEVTGRTEAFF.

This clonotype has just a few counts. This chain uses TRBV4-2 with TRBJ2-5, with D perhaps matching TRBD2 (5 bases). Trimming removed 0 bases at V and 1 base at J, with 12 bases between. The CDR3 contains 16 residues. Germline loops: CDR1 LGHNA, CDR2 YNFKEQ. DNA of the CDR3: TGTGCCAGCAGCCAAGATTTCGGACTCCTCCAAGAGACCCAGTACTTC. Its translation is CASSQDFGLLQETQYF.

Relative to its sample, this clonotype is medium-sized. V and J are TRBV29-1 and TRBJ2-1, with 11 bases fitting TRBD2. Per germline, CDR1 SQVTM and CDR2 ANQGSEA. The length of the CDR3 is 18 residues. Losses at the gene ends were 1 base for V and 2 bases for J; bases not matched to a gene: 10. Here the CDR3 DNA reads TGCAGCGTTGAAGGGAAACTAGCGGGAGTGGTTACCTACAATGAGCAGTTCTTC. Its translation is CSVEGKLAGVVTYNEQFF.

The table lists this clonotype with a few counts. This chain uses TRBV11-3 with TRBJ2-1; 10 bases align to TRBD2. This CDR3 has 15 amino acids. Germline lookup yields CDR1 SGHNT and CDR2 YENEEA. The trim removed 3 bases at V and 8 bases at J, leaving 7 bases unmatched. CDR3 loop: CASSFSSGSIYEQFF. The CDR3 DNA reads TGTGCCAGCAGCTTCTCTAGCGGGAGTATTTATGAGCAGTTCTTC. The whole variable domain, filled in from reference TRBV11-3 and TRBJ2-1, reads EAGVVQSPRYKIIEKKQPVAFWCNPISGHNTLYWYLQNLGQGPELLIRYENEEAVDDSQLPKDRFSAERLKGVDSTLKIQPAELGDSAVYLCASSFSSGSIYEQFFGPGTRLTVL.

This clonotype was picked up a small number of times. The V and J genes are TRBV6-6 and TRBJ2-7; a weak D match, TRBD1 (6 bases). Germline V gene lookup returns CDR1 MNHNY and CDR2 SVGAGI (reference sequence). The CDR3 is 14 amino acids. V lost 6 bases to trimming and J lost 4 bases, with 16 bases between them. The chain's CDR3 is CASSVDRTRYEQYF. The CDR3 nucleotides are TGTGCCAGCAGCGTCGACAGGACCCGTTACGAGCAGTACTTC.

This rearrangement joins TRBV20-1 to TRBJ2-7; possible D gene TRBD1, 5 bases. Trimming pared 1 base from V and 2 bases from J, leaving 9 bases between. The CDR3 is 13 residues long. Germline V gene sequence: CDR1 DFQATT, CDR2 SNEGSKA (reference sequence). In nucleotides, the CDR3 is TGCAGTGCTAGAGGGCAGGGCGCCTACGAGCAGTACTTC. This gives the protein CSARGQGAYEQYF.

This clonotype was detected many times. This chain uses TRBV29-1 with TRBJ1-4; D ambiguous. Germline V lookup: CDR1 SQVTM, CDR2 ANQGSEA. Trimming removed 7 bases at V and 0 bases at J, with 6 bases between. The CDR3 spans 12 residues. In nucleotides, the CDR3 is TGCAGCGCAAGAACAACTAATGAAAAACTGTTTTTT. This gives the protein CSARTTNEKLFF.

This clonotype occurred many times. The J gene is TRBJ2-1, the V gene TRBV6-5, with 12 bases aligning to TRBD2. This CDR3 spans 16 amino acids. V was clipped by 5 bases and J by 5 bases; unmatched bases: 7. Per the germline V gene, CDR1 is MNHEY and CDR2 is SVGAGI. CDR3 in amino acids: CASSDPTSGRDNEQFF. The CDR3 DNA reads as TGTGCCAGCAGTGATCCGACTAGCGGGAGAGACAATGAGCAGTTCTTC.

Here the CDR3 DNA reads TGTGCCAGCAGTTACGCAGACAGGGGAGGCGGCTACACCTTC. It yields the protein CASSYADRGGGYTF. V is TRBV6-2 or TRBV6-3 and J is TRBJ1-2, with 8 nucleotides matching TRBD1. The CDR3 loop spans 14 amino acids. Germline CDR1 and CDR2: MNHEY and SVGEGT. Trimming at V came to 2 bases and at J to 8 bases, leaving 7 bases not matched to a gene.

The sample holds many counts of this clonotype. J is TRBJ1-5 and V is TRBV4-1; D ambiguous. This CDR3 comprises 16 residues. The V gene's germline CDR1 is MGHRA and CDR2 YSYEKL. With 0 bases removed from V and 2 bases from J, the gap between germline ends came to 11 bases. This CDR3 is CASSQDEQTGNQPQHF. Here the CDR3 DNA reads TGCGCCAGCAGCCAAGATGAACAGACTGGCAATCAGCCCCAGCATTTT.

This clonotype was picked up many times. The CDR3 DNA reads as TGTGCCAGCAGCCTCGCCGGGACAGCAGGTGAAAAACTGTTTTTT. It yields the protein CASSLAGTAGEKLFF. The V gene is TRBV25-1, the J gene TRBJ1-4, with 7 bases matching TRBD1. The CDR3 is made up of 15 amino acids. Germline lookup yields CDR1 MGHDK and CDR2 SYGVNS. J lost 7 bases, V lost 6 bases, and 11 bases had no gene match.

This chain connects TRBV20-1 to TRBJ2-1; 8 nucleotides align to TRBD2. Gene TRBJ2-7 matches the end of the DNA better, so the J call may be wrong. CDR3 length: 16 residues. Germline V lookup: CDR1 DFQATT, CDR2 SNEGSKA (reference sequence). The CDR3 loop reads CSAFKAGGFFYNEQYF. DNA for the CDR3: TGCAGTGCTTTTAAGGCGGGAGGTTTCTTTTACAATGAGCAGTACTTC.

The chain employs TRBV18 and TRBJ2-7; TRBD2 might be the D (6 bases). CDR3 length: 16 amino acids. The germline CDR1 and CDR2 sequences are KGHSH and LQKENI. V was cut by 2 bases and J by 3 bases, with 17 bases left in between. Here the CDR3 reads CASSPVGDLVNYEQYF. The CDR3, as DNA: TGTGCCAGCTCACCAGTGGGGGACTTGGTAAACTACGAGCAGTACTTC. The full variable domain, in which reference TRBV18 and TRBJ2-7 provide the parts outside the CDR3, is NAGVMQNPRHLVRRRGQEARLRCSPMKGHSHVYWYRQLPEEGLKFMVYLQKENIIDESGMPKERFSAEFPKEGPSILRIQQVVRGDSAAYFCASSPVGDLVNYEQYFGPGTRLTVT.

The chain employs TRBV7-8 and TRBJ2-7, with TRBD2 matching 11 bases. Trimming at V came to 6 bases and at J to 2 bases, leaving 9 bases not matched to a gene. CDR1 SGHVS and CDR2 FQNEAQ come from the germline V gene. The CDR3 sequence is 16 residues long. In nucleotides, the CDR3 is TGTGCCAGCAGTCAACTAGCGGGAGCAAAGACCTACGAGCAGTACTTC. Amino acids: CASSQLAGAKTYEQYF.

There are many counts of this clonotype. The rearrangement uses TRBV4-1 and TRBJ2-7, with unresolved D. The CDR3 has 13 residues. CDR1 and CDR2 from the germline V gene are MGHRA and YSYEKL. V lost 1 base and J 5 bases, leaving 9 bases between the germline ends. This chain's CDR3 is CASSQVITDEQYF. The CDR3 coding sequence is TGCGCCAGCAGCCAAGTTATAACAGACGAGCAGTACTTC.

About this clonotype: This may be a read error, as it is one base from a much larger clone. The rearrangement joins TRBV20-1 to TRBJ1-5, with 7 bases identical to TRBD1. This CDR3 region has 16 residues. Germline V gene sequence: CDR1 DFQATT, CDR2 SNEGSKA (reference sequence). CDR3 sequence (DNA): TGCGGTGCTAGAGGCGCAGGGGGAGACTACAATCAGCCCCAGCATTTT. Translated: CGARGAGGDYNQPQHF.

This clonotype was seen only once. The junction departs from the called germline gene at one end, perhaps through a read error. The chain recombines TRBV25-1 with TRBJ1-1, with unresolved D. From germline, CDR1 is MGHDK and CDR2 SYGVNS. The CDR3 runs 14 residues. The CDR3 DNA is TGTGCCAGTAGTGAATATGCCGAGAACACTGAAGCTTTCTTT. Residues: CASSEYAENTEAFF.

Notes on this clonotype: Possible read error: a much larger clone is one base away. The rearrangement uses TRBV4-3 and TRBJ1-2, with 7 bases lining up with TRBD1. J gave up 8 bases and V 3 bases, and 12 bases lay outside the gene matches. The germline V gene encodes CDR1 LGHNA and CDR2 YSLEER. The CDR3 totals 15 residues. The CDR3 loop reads CASSHSPTGREGYTF. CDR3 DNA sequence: TGCGCCAGCAGCCACAGTCCGACAGGGAGGGAGGGCTACACCTTC.